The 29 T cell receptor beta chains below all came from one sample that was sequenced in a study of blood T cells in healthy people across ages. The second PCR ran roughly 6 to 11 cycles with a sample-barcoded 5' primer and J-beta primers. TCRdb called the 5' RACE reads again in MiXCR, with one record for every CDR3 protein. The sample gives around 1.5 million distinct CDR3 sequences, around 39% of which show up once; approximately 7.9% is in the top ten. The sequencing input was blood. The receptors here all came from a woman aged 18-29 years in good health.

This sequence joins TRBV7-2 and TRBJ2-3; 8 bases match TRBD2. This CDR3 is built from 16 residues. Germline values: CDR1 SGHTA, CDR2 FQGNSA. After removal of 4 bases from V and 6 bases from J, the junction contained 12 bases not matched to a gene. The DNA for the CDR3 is TGTGCCAGCAGCTCGAGACTAGCGCCCAAGTCTGATACGCAGTATTTT. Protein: CASSSRLAPKSDTQYF.

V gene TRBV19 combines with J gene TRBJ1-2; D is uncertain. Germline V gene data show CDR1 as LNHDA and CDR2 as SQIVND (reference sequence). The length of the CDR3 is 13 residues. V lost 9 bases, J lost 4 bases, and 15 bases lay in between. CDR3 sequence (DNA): TGTGCCAGCCAAAAGAGGTTGGCCTATGGCTACACCTTC. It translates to CASQKRLAYGYTF.

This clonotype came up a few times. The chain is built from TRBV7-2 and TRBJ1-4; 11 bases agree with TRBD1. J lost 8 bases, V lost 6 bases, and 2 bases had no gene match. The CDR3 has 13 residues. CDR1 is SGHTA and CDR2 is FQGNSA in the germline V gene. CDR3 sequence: CASRRDRGEKLFF. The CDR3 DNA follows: TGTGCCAGCAGGCGGGACAGGGGGGAAAAACTGTTTTTT. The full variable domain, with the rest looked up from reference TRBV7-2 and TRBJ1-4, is GAGVSQSPSNKVTEKGKDVELRCDPISGHTALYWYRQSLGQGLEFLIYFQGNSAPDKSGLPSDRFSAERTGGSVSTLTIQRTQQEDSAVYLCASRRDRGEKLFFGSGTQLSVL.

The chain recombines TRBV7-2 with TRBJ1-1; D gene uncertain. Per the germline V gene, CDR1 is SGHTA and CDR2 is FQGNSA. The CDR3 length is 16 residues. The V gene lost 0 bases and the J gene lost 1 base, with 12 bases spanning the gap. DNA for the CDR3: TGTGCCAGCAGCTTAGCCCCCTGGGGTCCGAACACTGAAGCTTTCTTT. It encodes CASSLAPWGPNTEAFF.

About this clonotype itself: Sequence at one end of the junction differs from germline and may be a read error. The CDR3 DNA is TGTGTCAGCAGCTTTCGGGAATCCTACAATGAGCAGTACTTC. Translating gives CVSSFRESYNEQYF. The chain uses TRBV7-6 and TRBJ2-5; D is possibly TRBD2 (5 bases). This CDR3 has 14 amino acids. Per the germline V gene, CDR1 is SGHVS and CDR2 is FNYEAQ. The full variable domain, in which reference TRBV7-6 and TRBJ2-5 provide the parts outside the CDR3, is GAGVSQSPRYKVTKRGQDVALRCDPISGHVSLYWYRQALGQGPEFLTYFNYEAQQDKSGLPNDRFSAERPEGSISTLTIQRTEQRDSAMYRCVSSFRESYNEQYFGPGTRLLVL.

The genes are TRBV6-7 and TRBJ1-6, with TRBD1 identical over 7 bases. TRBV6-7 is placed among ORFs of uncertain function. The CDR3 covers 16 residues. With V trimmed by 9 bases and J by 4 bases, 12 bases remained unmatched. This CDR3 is CARDKKGQLYNSPLHF. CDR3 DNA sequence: TGTGCCAGGGATAAGAAGGGACAGCTGTATAATTCACCCCTCCACTTT.

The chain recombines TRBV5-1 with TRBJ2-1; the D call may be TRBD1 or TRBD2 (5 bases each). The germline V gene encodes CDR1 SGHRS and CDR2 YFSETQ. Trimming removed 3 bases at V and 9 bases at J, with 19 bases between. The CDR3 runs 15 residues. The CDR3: CASSYSGTVLGEQFF. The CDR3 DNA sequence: TGCGCCAGCAGCTACTCCGGGACCGTATTAGGTGAGCAGTTCTTC.

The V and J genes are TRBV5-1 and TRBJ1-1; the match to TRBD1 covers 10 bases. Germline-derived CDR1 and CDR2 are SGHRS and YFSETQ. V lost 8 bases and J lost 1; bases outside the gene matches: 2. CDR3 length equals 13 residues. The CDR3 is CASGQGGNTEAFF. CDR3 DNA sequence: TGCGCCAGTGGACAGGGGGGGAACACTGAAGCTTTCTTT.

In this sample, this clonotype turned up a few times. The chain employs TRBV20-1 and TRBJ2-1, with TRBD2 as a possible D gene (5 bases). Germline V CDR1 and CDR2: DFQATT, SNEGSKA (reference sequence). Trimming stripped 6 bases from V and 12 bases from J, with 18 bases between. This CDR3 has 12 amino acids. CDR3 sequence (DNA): TGCAGTGCCGCCCTCTGGGGTGAGGGGCAGTTCTTC. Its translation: CSAALWGEGQFF.

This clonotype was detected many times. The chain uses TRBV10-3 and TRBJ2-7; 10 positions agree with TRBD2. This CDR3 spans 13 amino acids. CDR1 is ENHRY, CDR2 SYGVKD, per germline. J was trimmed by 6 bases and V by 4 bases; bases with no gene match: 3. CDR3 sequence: CAISAVAGGEQYF. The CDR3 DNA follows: TGTGCCATCAGTGCGGTAGCGGGGGGCGAGCAGTACTTC.

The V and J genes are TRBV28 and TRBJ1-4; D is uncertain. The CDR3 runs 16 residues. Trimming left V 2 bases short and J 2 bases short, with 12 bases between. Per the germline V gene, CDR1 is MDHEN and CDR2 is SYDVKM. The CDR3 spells CASSLGVGKTNEKLFF. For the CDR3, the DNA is TGTGCCAGCAGTTTAGGAGTCGGGAAGACTAATGAAAAACTGTTTTTT.

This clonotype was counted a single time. The CDR3 loop reads CASSKDRGMSSPLHF. The CDR3 nucleotides are TGTGCCAGTAGTAAAGACAGGGGGATGTCTTCACCCCTCCACTTT. The chain is built from TRBV19 and TRBJ1-6; TRBD1 matches at 9 bases. Germline CDR1 reads LNHDA; CDR2 reads SQIVND (reference sequence). The CDR3 has 15 residues. With V trimmed by 4 bases and J by 9 bases, 7 bases remained unmatched.

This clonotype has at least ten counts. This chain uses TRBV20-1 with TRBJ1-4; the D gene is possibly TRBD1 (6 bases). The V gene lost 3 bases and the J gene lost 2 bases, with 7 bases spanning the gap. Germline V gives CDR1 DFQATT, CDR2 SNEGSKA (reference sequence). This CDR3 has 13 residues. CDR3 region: CSASTGTNEKLFF. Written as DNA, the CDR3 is TGCAGTGCTAGCACAGGGACTAATGAAAAACTGTTTTTT.

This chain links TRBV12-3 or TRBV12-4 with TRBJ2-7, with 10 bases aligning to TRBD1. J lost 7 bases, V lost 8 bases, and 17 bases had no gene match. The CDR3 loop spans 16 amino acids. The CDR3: CASGVTGTGVYNEQYF. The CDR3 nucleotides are TGTGCCAGCGGGGTAACCGGGACAGGGGTTTACAATGAGCAGTACTTC.

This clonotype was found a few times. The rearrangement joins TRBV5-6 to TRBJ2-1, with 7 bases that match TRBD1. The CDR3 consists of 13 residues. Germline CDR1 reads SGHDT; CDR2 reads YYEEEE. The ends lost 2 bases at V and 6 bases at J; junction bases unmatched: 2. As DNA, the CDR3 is TGTGCCAGCAGCTTCTACAGGGGCAATGAGCAGTTCTTC. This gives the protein CASSFYRGNEQFF.

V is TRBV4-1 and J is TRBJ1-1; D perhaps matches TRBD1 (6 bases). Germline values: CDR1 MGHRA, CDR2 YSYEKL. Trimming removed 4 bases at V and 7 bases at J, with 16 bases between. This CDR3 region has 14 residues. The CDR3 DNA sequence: TGCGCCAGCAGCCTTTACGGGGGGCAAGGTGAAGCTTTCTTT. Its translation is CASSLYGGQGEAFF.

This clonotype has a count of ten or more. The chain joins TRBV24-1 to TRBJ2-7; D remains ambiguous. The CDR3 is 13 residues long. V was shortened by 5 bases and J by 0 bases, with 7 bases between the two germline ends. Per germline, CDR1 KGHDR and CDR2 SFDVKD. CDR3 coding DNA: TGTGCCACCAGTGGTACCAGCTCCTACGAGCAGTACTTC. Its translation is CATSGTSSYEQYF.

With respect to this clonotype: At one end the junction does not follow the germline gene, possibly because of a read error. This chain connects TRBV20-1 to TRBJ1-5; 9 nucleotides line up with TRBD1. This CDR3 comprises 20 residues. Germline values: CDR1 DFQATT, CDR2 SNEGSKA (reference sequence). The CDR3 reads CSARDQPGQGIRYSNQPRHF. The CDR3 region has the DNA TGCAGTGCTAGAGATCAGCCGGGACAGGGAATTAGGTATAGCAATCAGCCCCGGCATTTT.

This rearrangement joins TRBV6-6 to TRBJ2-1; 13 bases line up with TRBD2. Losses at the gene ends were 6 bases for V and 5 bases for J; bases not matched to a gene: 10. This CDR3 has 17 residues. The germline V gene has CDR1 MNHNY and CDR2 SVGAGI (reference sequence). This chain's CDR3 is CASSFLGTSGDHNEQFF. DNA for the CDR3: TGTGCCAGCAGCTTCCTAGGGACTAGCGGGGATCACAATGAGCAGTTCTTC.

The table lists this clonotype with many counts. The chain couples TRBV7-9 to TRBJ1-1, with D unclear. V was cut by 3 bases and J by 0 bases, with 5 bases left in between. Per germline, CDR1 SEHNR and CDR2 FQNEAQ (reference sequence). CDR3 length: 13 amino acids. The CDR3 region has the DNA TGTGCCAGCAGCTTTGGCATGAACACTGAAGCTTTCTTT. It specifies CASSFGMNTEAFF.

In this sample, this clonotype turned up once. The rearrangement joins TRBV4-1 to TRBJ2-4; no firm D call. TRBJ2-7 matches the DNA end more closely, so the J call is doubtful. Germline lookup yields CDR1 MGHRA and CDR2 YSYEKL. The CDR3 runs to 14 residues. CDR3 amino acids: CASSRPDLLGEQYF. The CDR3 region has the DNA TGCGCCAGCAGCCGCCCGGACCTCCTGGGCGAGCAGTACTTC.

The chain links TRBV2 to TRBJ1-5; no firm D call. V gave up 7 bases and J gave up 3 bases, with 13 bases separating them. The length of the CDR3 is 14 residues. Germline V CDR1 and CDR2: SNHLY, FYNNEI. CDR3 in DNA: TGTGCCAGCACCGAACGGGATCCCAATCAGCCCCAGCATTTT. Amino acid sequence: CASTERDPNQPQHF.

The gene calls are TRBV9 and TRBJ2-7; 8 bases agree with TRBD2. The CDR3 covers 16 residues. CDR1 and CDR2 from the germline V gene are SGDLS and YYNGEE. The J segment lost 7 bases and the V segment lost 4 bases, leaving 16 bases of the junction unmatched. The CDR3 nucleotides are TGTGCCAGCAGCCTCACCCCAGGACTAGCATACGGGGAGCAGTACTTC. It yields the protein CASSLTPGLAYGEQYF.

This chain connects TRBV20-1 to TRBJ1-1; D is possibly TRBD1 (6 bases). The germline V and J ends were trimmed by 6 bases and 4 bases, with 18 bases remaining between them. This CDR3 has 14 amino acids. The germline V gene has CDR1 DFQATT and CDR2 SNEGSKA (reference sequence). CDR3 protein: CSAPRTVFLTEAFF. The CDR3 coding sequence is TGCAGTGCCCCAAGGACAGTCTTTCTCACTGAAGCTTTCTTT.

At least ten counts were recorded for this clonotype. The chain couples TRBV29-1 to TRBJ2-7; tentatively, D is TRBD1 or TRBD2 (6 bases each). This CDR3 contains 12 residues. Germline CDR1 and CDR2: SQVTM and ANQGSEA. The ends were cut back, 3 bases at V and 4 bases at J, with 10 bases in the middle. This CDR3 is CSVDTGAYEQYF. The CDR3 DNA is TGCAGCGTTGACACGGGGGCGTACGAGCAGTACTTC.

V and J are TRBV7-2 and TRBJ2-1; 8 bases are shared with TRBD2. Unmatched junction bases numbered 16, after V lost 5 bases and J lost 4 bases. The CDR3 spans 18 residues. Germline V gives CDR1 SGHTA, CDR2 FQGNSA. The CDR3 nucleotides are TGTGCCAGCAGCCCCAACCCCGGGACTAGGGACCGTTACAATGAGCAGTTCTTC. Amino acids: CASSPNPGTRDRYNEQFF.

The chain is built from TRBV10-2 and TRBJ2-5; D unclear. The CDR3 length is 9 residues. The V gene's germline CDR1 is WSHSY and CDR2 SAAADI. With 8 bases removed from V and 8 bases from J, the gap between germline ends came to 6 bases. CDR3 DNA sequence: TGCGCCAGCGCCAGAACCCAGTACTTC. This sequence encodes CASARTQYF.

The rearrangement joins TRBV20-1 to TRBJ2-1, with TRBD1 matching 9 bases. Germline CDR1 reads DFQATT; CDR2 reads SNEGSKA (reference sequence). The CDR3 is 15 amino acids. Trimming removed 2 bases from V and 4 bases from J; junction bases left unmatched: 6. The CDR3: CSARTGDREYNEQFF. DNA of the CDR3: TGCAGTGCTAGAACTGGGGACAGGGAGTACAATGAGCAGTTCTTC.

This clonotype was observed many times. CDR3 DNA sequence: TGCAGTGCTGACAGGGGGCACACCGGGGAGCTGTTTTTT. Residues: CSADRGHTGELFF. This chain joins TRBV20-1 and TRBJ2-2, with 10 bases matching TRBD1. The ends lost 5 bases at V and 3 bases at J; junction bases unmatched: 0. Per germline, CDR1 DFQATT and CDR2 SNEGSKA (reference sequence). The CDR3 contains 13 residues.